This T cell receptor (beta chain) was identified in a study of T-cell memory formation after mild COVID-19. The ends were cut back, 1 base at V and 5 bases at J, with 17 bases in the middle. The germline V gene encodes CDR1 SGHDN and CDR2 FVKESK. The CDR3 totals 16 residues. TCRdb reprocessed the 5' RACE reads with MiXCR, giving one entry per CDR3 protein. In the table there are about 610,000 distinct CDR3 sequences, around 16% of which are singletons. General study findings and limits: Some responding clones appeared in pre-infection memory, suggesting cross-reactive memory joined.

This clonotype was counted between two and nine times. What it binds is unknown. Sequencing was performed on PBMCs or a T cell subset sorted from them (not recorded which). The clonotype originates from an adult woman who had mild COVID-19 (a few samples of this study predate the infection). Cell type and time point are not known. J is TRBJ1-2 and V is TRBV14, with a weak D call TRBD1 (6 bases). CDR3 protein: CASSQGGALPGYGYTF. Written as DNA, the CDR3 is TGTGCCAGCAGCCAAGGGGGGGCTCTCCCGGGGTATGGCTACACCTTC.